The next 21 T cell receptor beta chains were all read from a single sample in a study of CD8+ T cells in alopecia areata. Sequencing relied on a cDNA template that was reverse transcribed from extracted RNA. Clones were sequenced by immunoSEQ multiplex PCR, and TCRdb holds only the in-frame ones, with some missing. The table records 150,000 to 200,000 clones, approximately 59% of them present only once. The sequencing used CD4+ T cells sorted from blood, collected at week 0. The receptor source for this set is a human donor with alopecia areata.

The V and J genes are TRBV7-9 and TRBJ2-3; 9 nucleotides match TRBD1. Unmatched junction bases numbered 11, after V lost 4 bases and J lost 3 bases. Per germline, CDR1 SEHNR and CDR2 FQNEAQ (reference sequence). The CDR3 has 17 residues. CDR3 in DNA: TGTGCCAGCAGCTACACCTTCACAGGGGGCAGAACAGATACGCAGTATTTT. It encodes CASSYTFTGGRTDTQYF.

Notes on this clone: Other DNA sequences in the sample encode the same CDR3. V usage is TRBV20-1 and J usage is TRBJ2-3; D not certain. Trimming shortened V by 6 bases and J by 0 bases, and 1 base separated the two germline ends. Germline CDR1 reads DFQATT; CDR2 reads SNEGSKA (reference sequence). This CDR3 region has 10 residues. The CDR3 region has the DNA TGCAGTGCCAGCACAGATACGCAGTATTTT. This gives the protein CSASTDTQYF.

For this clone: Other DNA sequences from this sample encode an identical CDR3 as well. This sequence joins TRBV30 and TRBJ1-5; D is uncertain. Per germline, CDR1 GTSNPN and CDR2 SVGIG (reference sequence). CDR3 length: 13 amino acids. Trimming pared 1 base from V and 6 bases from J, leaving 10 bases between. CDR3 bases: TGTGCCTGGAGTGGTGGGGTATCTCAGCCCCAGCATTTT. Its protein is CAWSGGVSQPQHF.

The chain is built from TRBV29-1 and TRBJ1-3, with 9 positions matching TRBD1. J lost 0 bases, V lost 6 bases, and 6 bases had no gene match. CDR3 length: 15 residues. Germline-derived CDR1 and CDR2 are SQVTM and ANQGSEA. The DNA for the CDR3 is TGCAGCGTCGCGATGACAGGGGGCTCTGGAAACACCATATATTTT. It translates to CSVAMTGGSGNTIYF.

There are a few counts of this clone. This chain connects TRBV29-1 to TRBJ1-2, with D perhaps TRBD1 (5 bases). The length of the CDR3 is 13 residues. CDR1 and CDR2 (germline): SQVTM, ANQGSEA. Trimming cost V 4 bases and J 7 bases, with 16 bases left between them. CDR3 DNA sequence: TGCAGCGTTGGACCTACAGGCTCACGTGGCTACACCTTC. Its protein product is CSVGPTGSRGYTF.

The V and J genes are TRBV14 and TRBJ1-2, with TRBD1 matching over 9 bases. Trimming cost V 9 bases and J 5 bases; bases outside gene matches: 4. The CDR3 length is 12 residues. The germline V gene encodes CDR1 SGHDN and CDR2 FVKESK. The CDR3 nucleotides are TGTGCCAGTGGACAGGGGCGGTATGGCTACACCTTC. Encoded protein: CASGQGRYGYTF.

CDR3 region: CASSRDPPYEQYF. The CDR3 region has the DNA TGTGCCAGCAGCCGGGACCCCCCCTACGAGCAGTACTTC. The chain uses TRBV7-2 and TRBJ2-7; either TRBD1 or TRBD2 may supply D (5 bases each). Germline V gene data show CDR1 as SGHTA and CDR2 as FQGNSA. This CDR3 has 13 residues. The V gene lost 5 bases and the J gene lost 2 bases, with 10 bases spanning the gap.

The gene calls are TRBV7-9 and TRBJ1-1, with 10 bases fitting TRBD1. The CDR3 runs to 15 residues. The V segment lost 4 bases and the J segment 7 bases; nucleotides outside the gene matches: 9. Per germline, CDR1 SEHNR and CDR2 FQNEAQ (reference sequence). CDR3 sequence (DNA): TGTGCCAGCAGCTCCCACGGACAGGGGGTTGTTGAAGCTTTCTTT. Amino acids: CASSSHGQGVVEAFF. Full variable domain (missing parts from reference TRBV7-9 and TRBJ1-1): DTGVSQNPRHKITKRGQNVTFRCDPISEHNRLYWYRQTLGQGPEFLTYFQNEAQLEKSRLLSDRFSAERPKGSFSTLEIQRTEQGDSAMYLCASSSHGQGVVEAFFGQGTRLTVV.

This chain links TRBV7-6 with TRBJ2-2, with D perhaps TRBD1 (5 bases). The ends were cut back, 0 bases at V and 0 bases at J, with 8 bases in the middle. Germline V gives CDR1 SGHVS, CDR2 FNYEAQ. This CDR3 has 16 amino acids. This CDR3 reads CASSLARTTNTGELFF. The CDR3 bases are TGTGCCAGCAGCTTAGCGAGGACAACGAACACCGGGGAGCTGTTTTTT. Looking up the rest from reference TRBV7-6 and TRBJ2-2 gives the full variable domain: GAGVSQSPRYKVTKRGQDVALRCDPISGHVSLYWYRQALGQGPEFLTYFNYEAQQDKSGLPNDRFSAERPEGSISTLTIQRTEQRDSAMYRCASSLARTTNTGELFFGEGSRLTVL.

The V call is TRBV5-6, the J call TRBJ2-3; D might be TRBD1 (5 bases). The V end was cut by 0 bases, the J end by 2 bases, with 10 bases between. This CDR3 is 15 amino acids long. CDR1 SGHDT and CDR2 YYEEEE come from the germline V gene. CDR3 nucleotide sequence: TGTGCCAGCAGCTTGGGGGCAGGGTTCACAGATACGCAGTATTTT. It is translated as CASSLGAGFTDTQYF.

V gene TRBV5-1 combines with J gene TRBJ2-2; no reliable D call. CDR1 and CDR2 (germline): SGHRS, YFSETQ. The V gene lost 0 bases and the J gene lost 6 bases, with 6 bases spanning the gap. The CDR3 extends over 13 amino acids. CDR3 bases: TGCGCCAGCAGCTTGGGATCGTCCGGGGAGCTGTTTTTT. Protein sequence: CASSLGSSGELFF.

The CDR3 DNA reads as TGTGCCAGCAGCTTGGCGGGGGGACAGTTCTTC. It encodes CASSLAGGQFF. The chain combines TRBV5-6 with TRBJ2-1, with 7 bases matching TRBD2. The germline V gene encodes CDR1 SGHDT and CDR2 YYEEEE. The junction had 1 base not matched to a gene; V was cut back by 0 bases and J by 13 bases. The CDR3 is 11 residues long. Full variable domain (remainder filled in from reference TRBV5-6 and TRBJ2-1): DAGVTQSPTHLIKTRGQQVTLRCSPKSGHDTVSWYQQALGQGPQFIFQYYEEEERQRGNFPDRFSGHQFPNYSSELNVNALLLGDSALYLCASSLAGGQFFGPGTRLTVL.

With respect to this clone: The same CDR3 also results from other DNA sequences found in this sample. The chain recombines TRBV9 with TRBJ2-2; D remains ambiguous. CDR3 length: 12 residues. Trimming pared 2 bases from V and 2 bases from J, leaving 1 base between. Germline CDR1 reads SGDLS; CDR2 reads YYNGEE. The CDR3 here is CASSVNTGELFF. CDR3 coding DNA: TGTGCCAGCAGCGTCAACACCGGGGAGCTGTTTTTT.

The V gene is TRBV18, the J gene TRBJ1-1; D is undetermined. The CDR3 is 14 amino acids. Per germline, CDR1 KGHSH and CDR2 LQKENI. With 3 bases removed from V and 0 bases from J, the gap between germline ends came to 8 bases. CDR3 coding DNA: TGTGCCAGCTCACCCCGGCCCATGAACACTGAAGCTTTCTTT. Protein sequence: CASSPRPMNTEAFF.

CDR3 residues: CASSYPTGKNSYEQYF. The DNA for the CDR3 is TGTGCCAGCAGTTACCCGACAGGGAAAAACTCCTACGAGCAGTACTTC. This sequence joins TRBV6-5 and TRBJ2-7; 7 positions agree with TRBD1. There are 16 residues in the CDR3. With 2 bases clipped from V and 0 bases from J, the junction kept 7 bases outside the gene matches. Per germline, CDR1 MNHEY and CDR2 SVGAGI.

V gene TRBV29-1 combines with J gene TRBJ2-7, with 11 bases aligning to TRBD1. The J segment lost 1 base and the V segment lost 6 bases, leaving 8 bases of the junction unmatched. This CDR3 contains 15 residues. Germline CDR1 is SQVTM and CDR2 is ANQGSEA. CDR3 nucleotides: TGCAGCGTGAGGGCTGGGACAGGGGGTTCCTACGAGCAGTACTTC. It codes for CSVRAGTGGSYEQYF.

The sample holds one count of this clone. CDR3 amino acids: CAWSTGTLTDIQYF. The CDR3 DNA is TGTGCCTGGAGTACGGGGACCTTAACGGACATTCAGTACTTC. The J gene is TRBJ2-4, the V gene TRBV30; either TRBD1 or TRBD2 may supply D (5 bases each). This CDR3 is 14 amino acids long. Germline CDR1 and CDR2: GTSNPN and SVGIG (reference sequence). V was trimmed by 2 bases and J by 8 bases, leaving 16 bases between them.

This clone is a singleton in its sample. The V and J genes are TRBV7-6 and TRBJ2-5; 7 nucleotides match TRBD2. Germline values: CDR1 SGHVS, CDR2 FNYEAQ. This CDR3 region has 15 residues. J gave up 3 bases and V 5 bases, and 9 bases lay outside the gene matches. The CDR3 reads CASSPKRGLKETQYF. Here the CDR3 DNA reads TGTGCCAGCAGCCCGAAGCGGGGACTAAAAGAGACCCAGTACTTC. The entire variable domain, with the rest obtained from reference TRBV7-6 and TRBJ2-5, is as follows: GAGVSQSPRYKVTKRGQDVALRCDPISGHVSLYWYRQALGQGPEFLTYFNYEAQQDKSGLPNDRFSAERPEGSISTLTIQRTEQRDSAMYRCASSPKRGLKETQYFGPGTRLLVL.

V usage is TRBV10-3 and J usage is TRBJ2-3, with D unresolved. CDR1 and CDR2 (germline): ENHRY, SYGVKD. There are 12 residues in the CDR3. The germline V and J ends were trimmed by 2 bases and 3 bases, with 3 bases remaining between them. The CDR3 loop is CAISEMTDTQYF. The DNA for the CDR3 is TGTGCCATCAGTGAGATGACAGATACGCAGTATTTT.

The gene calls are TRBV6-5 and TRBJ1-2; the D gene is possibly TRBD1 (5 bases). Germline CDR1 reads MNHEY; CDR2 reads SVGAGI. The CDR3 covers 16 residues. Deletions cut 2 bases from V and 4 bases from J, with 17 bases between. The CDR3 is CASSYRAGIGSYGYTF. DNA of the CDR3: TGTGCCAGCAGTTACCGGGCAGGGATCGGAAGCTATGGCTACACCTTC.

The V and J genes are TRBV4-2 and TRBJ2-5; no definite D call. Gene TRBJ2-7 matches the end of the DNA better, so the J call may be wrong. This CDR3 region has 14 residues. The germline gives CDR1 LGHNA, CDR2 YNFKEQ. Written as DNA, the CDR3 is TGTGCCAGCAGCCAAGAACCGGCCGTCCACGAGCAGTACTTC. Protein: CASSQEPAVHEQYF.